The 21 T cell receptor beta chains reported below all come from one sample, sequenced in a study of blood T cell repertoires in COVID-19. Clones were read by immunoSEQ multiplex PCR, and TCRdb kept only the in-frame ones, dropping some. The repertoire holds approximately 350,000 clones, with around 87% as singletons. Material: peripheral blood. Receptors were obtained from a woman between 45 and 65 years old with COVID-19, enrolled during active disease.

The V call is TRBV4-2, the J call TRBJ2-1, with 12 bases fitting TRBD2. This CDR3 is 18 amino acids long. Trimming at V came to 0 bases and at J to 1 base, leaving 4 bases not matched to a gene. The germline V gene encodes CDR1 LGHNA and CDR2 YNFKEQ. CDR3 DNA: TGTGCCAGCAGCCAAGATGCGACTAGCGGGAGTTCCTACAATGAGCAGTTCTTC. As protein: CASSQDATSGSSYNEQFF.

DNA for the CDR3: TGTGCCATCAGTGAAGGACTAGCGGGAGGCCACCAAGAGACCCAGTACTTC. As protein: CAISEGLAGGHQETQYF. The genes are TRBV10-3 and TRBJ2-5; TRBD2 matches at 14 bases. V trimming: 3 bases; J trimming: 0 bases; junction bases outside the gene matches: 3. CDR3 size: 17 residues. Germline V lookup: CDR1 ENHRY, CDR2 SYGVKD.

V and J are TRBV6-6 and TRBJ2-1; 9 positions agree with TRBD2. The V gene's germline CDR1 is MNHNY and CDR2 SVGAGI (reference sequence). V shed 7 bases, J shed 5 bases, and the junction held 6 bases outside the gene matches. This CDR3 has 14 amino acids. CDR3 region: CASTLAGADNEQFF. The CDR3 DNA reads as TGTGCCAGCACTTTAGCGGGAGCCGACAATGAGCAGTTCTTC.

The chain joins TRBV21-1 to TRBJ1-1; TRBD1, the table's D call, was not compared with the DNA. TRBV21-1 is a pseudogene segment. The CDR3 consists of 15 residues. This CDR3 is CASSGTGTANTEAFF. CDR3 DNA sequence: TGTGCCAGCAGCGGGACCGGGACAGCGAACACTGAAGCTTTCTTT.

This chain links TRBV7-2 with TRBJ2-2; D not resolved. The CDR3 contains 15 residues. The V gene lost 4 bases and the J gene lost 7 bases, with 16 bases spanning the gap. Germline V gene sequence: CDR1 SGHTA, CDR2 FQGNSA. The CDR3 here is CASSSDRVISGELFF. Written as DNA, the CDR3 is TGTGCCAGCAGCTCTGACCGGGTTATCAGCGGGGAGCTGTTTTTT. Looking up the rest from reference TRBV7-2 and TRBJ2-2 gives the full variable domain: GAGVSQSPSNKVTEKGKDVELRCDPISGHTALYWYRQSLGQGLEFLIYFQGNSAPDKSGLPSDRFSAERTGGSVSTLTIQRTQQEDSAVYLCASSSDRVISGELFFGEGSRLTVL.

The V gene is TRBV10-1, the J gene TRBJ2-2, with TRBD2 matching over 8 bases. The CDR3 has 16 residues. Trimming at V came to 1 base and at J to 6 bases, leaving 7 bases not matched to a gene. Germline CDR1 WNHNN, CDR2 SYGVQD (reference sequence). The CDR3 region has the DNA TGCGCCAGCAGTGAGTTAAGCGGGAGTAGGTCCGGGGAGCTGTTTTTT. The encoded protein is CASSELSGSRSGELFF.

The chain combines TRBV7-2 with TRBJ2-7; D unresolved. Per the germline V gene, CDR1 is SGHTA and CDR2 is FQGNSA. V dropped 6 bases and J dropped 3 bases, with 15 bases sitting between them. This CDR3 region has 14 residues. CDR3 nucleotide sequence: TGTGCCAGCAGTCAAAGATCTACCAACTACGAGCAGTACTTC. This sequence encodes CASSQRSTNYEQYF.

The J gene is TRBJ2-4, the V gene TRBV9, with TRBD1 matching over 12 bases. The germline V gene has CDR1 SGDLS and CDR2 YYNGEE. V lost 4 bases, J lost 9 bases, and 8 bases stayed unmatched. The CDR3 loop spans 15 amino acids. As DNA, the CDR3 is TGTGCCAGCAGCCACGGCGGGACAGGGGGCTTCATTCAGTACTTC. This sequence encodes CASSHGGTGGFIQYF.

J is TRBJ1-1 and V is TRBV11-2; maybe TRBD1 (5 bases). V was shortened by 5 bases and J by 4 bases, with 17 bases between the two germline ends. CDR3 size: 15 residues. The V gene's germline CDR1 is SGHAT and CDR2 FQNNGV. The CDR3 reads CASSQFGLGVTEAFF. The CDR3 region has the DNA TGTGCCAGCAGCCAATTTGGGCTAGGGGTCACTGAAGCTTTCTTT.

J is TRBJ2-2 and V is TRBV30; D is undetermined. Germline V gene lookup returns CDR1 GTSNPN and CDR2 SVGIG (reference sequence). V lost 3 bases to trimming and J lost 4 bases, with 9 bases between them. The CDR3 is made up of 13 amino acids. This chain's CDR3 is CAWRLRSTGELFF. In DNA form, the CDR3 reads TGTGCCTGGAGGTTGAGGAGCACCGGGGAGCTGTTTTTT.

The V call is TRBV14, the J call TRBJ2-7; D unclear. The CDR3 totals 13 residues. CDR1 is SGHDN and CDR2 is FVKESK in the germline V gene. The V end was cut by 0 bases, the J end by 3 bases, with 6 bases between. The CDR3 here is CASSQDRNYEQYF. The DNA for the CDR3 is TGTGCCAGCAGCCAAGACAGGAACTACGAGCAGTACTTC.

This chain connects TRBV19 to TRBJ2-1; D unresolved. CDR1 LNHDA and CDR2 SQIVND come from the germline V gene (reference sequence). This CDR3 contains 21 residues. Between the trimmed V and J ends, which lost 3 bases and 1 base, there was a span of 28 bases. CDR3 nucleotides: TGTGCCAGTAGTATTCCCCCGACAAGCCCCCTCACAGCTCCTTCCTACAATGAGCAGTTCTTC. This encodes CASSIPPTSPLTAPSYNEQFF.

The chain has TRBV5-6 and TRBJ2-1; 10 bases map to TRBD2. The germline CDR1 and CDR2 sequences are SGHDT and YYEEEE. This CDR3 is built from 17 residues. V was pared by 3 bases and J by 0 bases, with 6 bases of the junction left unmatched. CDR3 bases: TGTGCCAGCAGCTATAGTTCTAGCGGGGGCTCCTACAATGAGCAGTTCTTC. This codes for CASSYSSSGGSYNEQFF.

This sequence joins TRBV27 and TRBJ2-7; TRBD1 matches 7 bases. Germline CDR1 MNHEY, CDR2 SMNVEV (reference sequence). The CDR3 sequence is 14 residues long. The V and J ends lost 6 bases and 4 bases, in that order; junction bases with no gene match: 9. The CDR3 DNA follows: TGTGCCAGCAGCCCGACAGGGCCGAGGTACGAGCAGTACTTC. Protein sequence: CASSPTGPRYEQYF.

CDR3 DNA sequence: TGTGCCAGCAGCTCGAGAAGCAGGGGGAACACTGAAGCTTTCTTT. Protein sequence: CASSSRSRGNTEAFF. The chain recombines TRBV5-5 with TRBJ1-1; TRBD1 might be the D (6 bases). The CDR3 extends over 15 amino acids. V shed 3 bases and J shed 1 base, with 13 bases lying between them. Looked up from germline, CDR1 is SGHKS and CDR2 is YYEKEE (reference sequence).

This clone is a singleton in its sample. J is TRBJ1-6 and V is TRBV14; D is perhaps TRBD1 (6 bases). Trimming shortened V by 1 base and J by 0 bases, and 16 bases separated the two germline ends. The CDR3 consists of 19 residues. The V gene's germline CDR1 is SGHDN and CDR2 FVKESK. CDR3 loop: CASSQADRRTSSYNSPLHF. In nucleotides, the CDR3 is TGTGCCAGCAGCCAAGCTGACAGGAGGACTAGCTCCTATAATTCACCCCTCCACTTT.

The gene calls are TRBV30 and TRBJ2-1; 9 nucleotides align to TRBD2. This CDR3 has 15 residues. Germline assignment: CDR1 GTSNPN and CDR2 SVGIG (reference sequence). The V segment lost 4 bases and the J segment 5 bases; nucleotides outside the gene matches: 9. The CDR3 sequence: CAWTHPSGINNEQFF. The CDR3 DNA reads TGTGCCTGGACCCATCCTAGCGGGATCAACAATGAGCAGTTCTTC.

This chain joins TRBV11-2 and TRBJ2-7; TRBD1 is a possible D gene (6 bases). Germline V gene data show CDR1 as SGHAT and CDR2 as FQNNGV. V lost 5 bases, J lost 0 bases, and 11 bases lay in between. The length of the CDR3 is 14 residues. CDR3 region: CASSQRQVSYEQYF. CDR3 nucleotide sequence: TGTGCCAGCAGCCAGAGACAGGTCTCCTACGAGCAGTACTTC.

The chain is built from TRBV7-2 and TRBJ1-1; D is uncertain. Germline-derived CDR1 and CDR2 are SGHTA and FQGNSA. This CDR3 has 12 residues. The V gene lost 6 bases and the J gene lost 10 bases, with 15 bases spanning the gap. CDR3 bases: TGTGCCAGCAGTAACCAACGGTTTGGAGCTTTCTTT. Amino acids: CASSNQRFGAFF.

V is TRBV25-1 and J is TRBJ2-7; 7 bases align to TRBD1. The CDR3 runs to 13 residues. The trim removed 6 bases at V and 6 bases at J, leaving 8 bases unmatched. The germline gives CDR1 MGHDK, CDR2 SYGVNS. CDR3 sequence: CASRPTGFSEQYF. The CDR3 DNA sequence: TGTGCCAGCAGACCGACAGGGTTTTCCGAGCAGTACTTC.

For the CDR3, the DNA is TGTGCCAGCACCCTTGACCCCCTAGCGGAACACGGGGAGCTGTTTTTT. Residues: CASTLDPLAEHGELFF. The V and J genes are TRBV9 and TRBJ2-2; 7 positions match TRBD2. Germline CDR1 reads SGDLS; CDR2 reads YYNGEE. The V segment lost 6 bases and the J segment 7 bases; nucleotides outside the gene matches: 15. This CDR3 has 16 residues.